The sequence of this T cell receptor (beta chain) was determined in a study of blood T cell repertoires in COVID-19. Whole-study context: Some COVID-19 samples were acute and others convalescent; all came from the United States, Italy and Spain. From T cells, B-cell-depleted T cells, or PBMCs came the material, which was cDNA or gDNA.

This CDR3 has 16 amino acids. V shed 5 bases, J shed 1 base, and the junction held 10 bases outside the gene matches. The V gene's germline CDR1 is SGHAT and CDR2 FQNNGV. Some clones are missing from TCRdb's copy, which holds only in-frame ones; the method was immunoSEQ multiplex PCR. The data hold over 250,000 clones, with more than 75% observed a single time. This clone was picked up one time. The V gene is TRBV11-2, the J gene TRBJ2-5, with 7 nucleotides matching TRBD1. What was sequenced was peripheral blood. The TCR originated in a woman aged 40 to 55 who had recovered from COVID-19. DNA for the CDR3: TGTGCCAGCAGCCTATACAAGGGGACAGCCCAAGAGACCCAGTACTTC. This codes for CASSLYKGTAQETQYF.